These T cell receptor beta chains were read from a single sample in a study of blood T cell repertoires in COVID-19. Assay: immunoSEQ multiplex PCR; the TCRdb copy retains only in-frame clones and omits some. The profile shows some 18,000 clones, about 91% of them singletons. Sequenced material: PBMCs or T cells enriched from blood (not recorded which). The receptor set was obtained from a woman between 25 and 40 years old who had recovered from COVID-19. CDR3s include the opening cysteine and the closing phenylalanine or tryptophan. The D gene is left open where the match is weak. Some rows have no size entry. The others give once, few or many, or a class for an expanded clone.

v_call,d_call,j_call,clone_size,cdr3_nt,cdr3_aa
TRBV7-5,.,TRBJ1-5,.,TGTGCCAGAAGCTCAGCTCGCGGAAGGAGCAATCAGCCCCAGCATTTT,CARSSARGRSNQPQHF
TRBV5-1,.,TRBJ1-2,.,TGCGCCAGCAGCCGGGAACAGGGCAACTATGGCTACACCTTC,CASSREQGNYGYTF
TRBV27,TRBD1,TRBJ2-5,.,TGTGCCAGCAGTTTGGCCAGGGGGCTACAAGAGACCCAGTACTTC,CASSLARGLQETQYF
TRBV2,.,TRBJ1-2,.,TGTGCCAGCACTTGGCAGGGTGCTGGCTACACCTTC,CASTWQGAGYTF
TRBV10-2,.,TRBJ1-2,few,TGCGCCAGCAGATCGACAGATGAAGGTTATGGCTACACCTTC,CASRSTDEGYGYTF
TRBV4-1,.,TRBJ2-1,.,TGCGCCAGCAGCCAAGGACAGACTCTTGCCAATGAGCAGTTCTTC,CASSQGQTLANEQFF
TRBV30,.,TRBJ2-3,.,TGTGCCTGGAGTGTACTCGCGGCGGGGGCACGCACAGATACGCAGTATTTT,CAWSVLAAGARTDTQYF
TRBV28,TRBD1,TRBJ2-7,once,TGTGCCAGCAGTTCCGGGACAGGCTTGGAGCAGTACTTC,CASSSGTGLEQYF
TRBV6-4,.,TRBJ2-6,.,TGTGCCAGCAGTGAATTGGCGGCTCACTCTGGGGCCAACGTCCTGACTTTC,CASSELAAHSGANVLTF
TRBV3-1/TRBV3-2,.,TRBJ1-2,.,TGTGCCAGCAGCCAAGATCGGGGGGCTGGTGGCTACACCTTC,CASSQDRGAGGYTF
TRBV4-1,.,TRBJ2-2,.,TGCGCCAGCAGCGGACTTAGCGGAACCGGGGAGCTGTTTTTT,CASSGLSGTGELFF
TRBV12-3/TRBV12-4,.,TRBJ2-1,once,TGTGCCAGCAGTTTCATGAATGAGCAGTTCTTC,CASSFMNEQFF
TRBV3-1/TRBV3-2,TRBD1,TRBJ1-1,.,TGTGCCAGCAGCCAAGGGACAGGGGGCCGGACTGAAGCTTTCTTT,CASSQGTGGRTEAFF
TRBV7-2,.,TRBJ1-1,.,TGTGCCAGCAGCTTTGGCAGGGATGTTTATGAAGCTTTCTTT,CASSFGRDVYEAFF
TRBV14,TRBD2,TRBJ2-5,.,TGTGCCAGCAGCCAAGTAACGGGGGGGCCCAAAGAGACCCAGTACTTC,CASSQVTGGPKETQYF
TRBV19,TRBD1,TRBJ2-5,.,TGTGCCAGTAGTATGGACAGGGGCCAAGAGACCCAGTACTTC,CASSMDRGQETQYF